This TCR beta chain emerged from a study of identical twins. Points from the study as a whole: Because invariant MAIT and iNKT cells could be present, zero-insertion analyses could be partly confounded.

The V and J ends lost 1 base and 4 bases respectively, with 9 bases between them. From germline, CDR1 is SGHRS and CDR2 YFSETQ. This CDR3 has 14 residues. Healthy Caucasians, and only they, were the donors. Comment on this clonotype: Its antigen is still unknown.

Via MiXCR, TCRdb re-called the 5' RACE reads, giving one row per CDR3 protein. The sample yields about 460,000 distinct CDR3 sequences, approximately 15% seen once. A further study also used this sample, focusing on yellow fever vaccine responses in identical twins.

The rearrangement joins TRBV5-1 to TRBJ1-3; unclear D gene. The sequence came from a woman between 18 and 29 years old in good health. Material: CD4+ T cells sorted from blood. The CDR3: CASSLTERGNTIYF. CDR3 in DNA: TGCGCCAGCAGCTTGACAGAGAGGGGAAACACCATATATTTT.